The 25 T cell receptor beta chains below all came from one sample that was sequenced in a study of T cell responses to AZD1222 COVID-19 vaccine. Data came from immunoSEQ multiplex PCR; TCRdb stores just in-frame clones and leaves some out. The table shows around 120,000 clones, with around 88% occurring only once. The sequenced sample was peripheral blood, obtained on day 0 of AZD1222 vaccination. The receptors come from an adult in good health.

The CDR3, as DNA: TGTGCCAGCTCATACGACCAAGTCTATGGCTACACCTTC. Encoded protein: CASSYDQVYGYTF. This sequence joins TRBV18 and TRBJ1-2; D unresolved. Per germline, CDR1 KGHSH and CDR2 LQKENI. This CDR3 is built from 13 residues. V lost 5 bases, J lost 4 bases, and 11 bases lay in between. The full variable domain, with the rest looked up from reference TRBV18 and TRBJ1-2, is NAGVMQNPRHLVRRRGQEARLRCSPMKGHSHVYWYRQLPEEGLKFMVYLQKENIIDESGMPKERFSAEFPKEGPSILRIQQVVRGDSAAYFCASSYDQVYGYTFGSGTRLTVV.

This chain joins TRBV7-9 and TRBJ1-5; D perhaps matches TRBD1 (6 bases). Germline lookup yields CDR1 SEHNR and CDR2 FQNEAQ (reference sequence). The length of the CDR3 is 14 residues. V lost 5 bases and J lost 2, with 10 bases in between. CDR3 residues: CASSPTGGNQPQHF. The CDR3 nucleotides read TGTGCCAGCAGCCCGACAGGCGGCAATCAGCCCCAGCATTTT.

Only a few counts were recorded for this clone. The chain recombines TRBV4-3 with TRBJ2-2; D may be TRBD1 (6 bases). V lost 1 base to trimming and J lost 1 base, with 13 bases between them. This CDR3 comprises 17 residues. From germline, CDR1 is LGHNA and CDR2 YSLEER. CDR3 amino acids: CASSQAFRTENTGELFF. CDR3 in DNA: TGCGCCAGCAGCCAAGCTTTCCGGACAGAGAACACCGGGGAGCTGTTTTTT.

This clone was seen only a few times. This sequence joins TRBV7-2 and TRBJ2-1; a weak D match, TRBD1 (6 bases). This CDR3 is built from 18 residues. CDR1 and CDR2 from the germline V gene are SGHTA and FQGNSA. V lost 1 base, J lost 5 bases, and 21 bases lay in between. The CDR3 region is CASSLVGPHRDADNEQFF. For the CDR3, the DNA is TGTGCCAGCAGCTTAGTAGGACCCCACAGGGATGCCGACAATGAGCAGTTCTTC.

The chain uses TRBV27 and TRBJ2-1, with D perhaps being TRBD1 or TRBD2 (6 bases each). Germline lookup yields CDR1 MNHEY and CDR2 SMNVEV (reference sequence). V gave up 8 bases and J gave up 9 bases, with 23 bases separating them. The CDR3 is made up of 15 amino acids. The CDR3 DNA reads as TGTGCCAGCCGCAAGGGGGGCGGACTTCTGTCTGAGCAGTTCTTC. Its translation: CASRKGGGLLSEQFF.

J is TRBJ1-2 and V is TRBV20-1; D is possibly TRBD1 (6 bases). Deletions cut 4 bases from V and 8 bases from J, with 11 bases between. Germline values: CDR1 DFQATT, CDR2 SNEGSKA (reference sequence). This CDR3 has 11 amino acids. The CDR3 is CSANRDKGYTF. The CDR3 DNA reads as TGCAGTGCTAACAGGGATAAAGGCTACACCTTC.

This sequence joins TRBV29-1 and TRBJ2-3; 12 nucleotides line up with TRBD2. The germline gives CDR1 SQVTM, CDR2 ANQGSEA. Trimming cost V 7 bases and J 4 bases; bases outside gene matches: 12. The CDR3 is 16 amino acids. The CDR3 DNA sequence: TGCAGCGCCCCTAGCGGGGGGGCCGCTTTTGCAGATACGCAGTATTTT. It translates to CSAPSGGAAFADTQYF.

The genes are TRBV5-5 and TRBJ2-7; D perhaps matches TRBD2 (6 bases). Between the trimmed V and J ends, which lost 1 base and 5 bases, there was a span of 16 bases. CDR3 size: 15 residues. Looked up from germline, CDR1 is SGHKS and CDR2 is YYEKEE (reference sequence). The CDR3 region has the DNA TGTGCCAGCAGCTTGACGTGGGCAGGGAGGAACGAGCAGTACTTC. Protein sequence: CASSLTWAGRNEQYF. Drawing the rest from reference TRBV5-5 and TRBJ2-7, the complete variable domain is DAGVTQSPTHLIKTRGQQVTLRCSPISGHKSVSWYQQVLGQGPQFIFQYYEKEERGRGNFPDRFSARQFPNYSSELNVNALLLGDSALYLCASSLTWAGRNEQYFGPGTRLTVT.

The chain recombines TRBV5-1 with TRBJ1-3; D is possibly TRBD1 (6 bases). The germline V gene encodes CDR1 SGHRS and CDR2 YFSETQ. Trimming stripped 1 base from V and 1 base from J, with 9 bases between. The CDR3 length is 15 residues. The CDR3 DNA reads as TGCGCCAGCAGCTTGTCAGGGGAATCTGGAAACACCATATATTTT. Translating it yields CASSLSGESGNTIYF.

CDR3 protein: CASSQASARRGYTF. The CDR3 nucleotides read TGTGCCAGCAGCCAAGCTTCGGCGCGTCGGGGCTACACCTTC. The chain links TRBV14 to TRBJ1-2; D is ambiguous. V was pared by 1 base and J by 8 bases, with 14 bases between. Germline V gene sequence: CDR1 SGHDN, CDR2 FVKESK. This CDR3 contains 14 residues.

The CDR3 spells CATSEWTSGDSYNEQFF. DNA for the CDR3: TGTGCCACCAGTGAGTGGACTAGCGGGGACTCCTACAATGAGCAGTTCTTC. This rearrangement joins TRBV24-1 to TRBJ2-1; 12 bases fit TRBD2. Per the germline V gene, CDR1 is KGHDR and CDR2 is SFDVKD. The CDR3 runs to 17 residues. V lost 4 bases and J lost 0; bases outside the gene matches: 3.

J is TRBJ2-3 and V is TRBV7-2; 7 nucleotides line up with TRBD1. The CDR3 consists of 15 residues. Trimming at V came to 3 bases and at J to 0 bases, leaving 3 bases not matched to a gene. Looked up from germline, CDR1 is SGHTA and CDR2 is FQGNSA. CDR3: CASSLGDRSTDTQYF. The CDR3 region has the DNA TGTGCCAGCAGCTTGGGGGACAGAAGCACAGATACGCAGTATTTT. The variable domain in full, completed from reference TRBV7-2 and TRBJ2-3, reads GAGVSQSPSNKVTEKGKDVELRCDPISGHTALYWYRQSLGQGLEFLIYFQGNSAPDKSGLPSDRFSAERTGGSVSTLTIQRTQQEDSAVYLCASSLGDRSTDTQYFGPGTRLTVL.

The chain couples TRBV11-3 to TRBJ1-2; no firm D call. The CDR3 is 14 amino acids. Trimming pared 5 bases from V and 8 bases from J, leaving 18 bases between. Germline assignment: CDR1 SGHNT and CDR2 YENEEA. The CDR3 protein is CASSPDAGQRGYTF. In DNA form, the CDR3 reads TGTGCCAGCAGCCCTGACGCCGGGCAGCGAGGCTACACCTTC.

The chain links TRBV29-1 to TRBJ2-1, with 10 bases aligning to TRBD1. With 3 bases clipped from V and 7 bases from J, the junction kept 6 bases outside the gene matches. CDR1 is SQVTM and CDR2 is ANQGSEA in the germline V gene. The CDR3 contains 14 residues. The CDR3 DNA reads TGCAGCGTTGACAGGACAGGGGGGCGGAATGAGCAGTTCTTC. Its protein product is CSVDRTGGRNEQFF.

The chain joins TRBV6-1 to TRBJ1-1; D might be TRBD1 (5 bases). V was cut by 0 bases and J by 11 bases, with 10 bases left in between. The CDR3 is 12 amino acids. The V gene's germline CDR1 is MNHNS and CDR2 SASEGT. CDR3 sequence: CASSEARQGAFF. The CDR3 DNA is TGTGCCAGCAGTGAAGCAAGGCAGGGCGCTTTCTTT.

This chain joins TRBV29-1 and TRBJ1-2; D may be TRBD1 (6 bases). The V end was cut by 1 base, the J end by 3 bases, with 18 bases between. The CDR3 covers 16 residues. Germline CDR1 SQVTM, CDR2 ANQGSEA. The CDR3: CSVEGGIAEGDYGYTF. The CDR3 nucleotides are TGCAGCGTTGAAGGGGGGATAGCCGAGGGGGACTATGGCTACACCTTC.

The chain has TRBV9 and TRBJ1-3; no reliable D call. Germline loops: CDR1 SGDLS, CDR2 YYNGEE. The V end was cut by 3 bases, the J end by 7 bases, with 8 bases between. There are 12 residues in the CDR3. The CDR3 is CASSGTPNTIYF. The CDR3 DNA sequence: TGTGCCAGCAGCGGTACACCGAACACCATATATTTT.

This clone was counted a few times. The chain is built from TRBV9 and TRBJ2-1; D perhaps matches TRBD2 (6 bases). The germline V and J ends were trimmed by 3 bases and 4 bases, with 17 bases remaining between them. CDR3 length: 16 amino acids. Germline CDR1 and CDR2: SGDLS and YYNGEE. The CDR3 here is CASSGGPGGSYNEQFF. CDR3 nucleotide sequence: TGTGCCAGCAGCGGAGGTCCCGGGGGTTCTTACAATGAGCAGTTCTTC.

This rearrangement joins TRBV19 to TRBJ1-1; TRBD1 agrees at 9 bases. This CDR3 has 13 amino acids. Germline values: CDR1 LNHDA, CDR2 SQIVND (reference sequence). The V segment lost 4 bases and the J segment 4 bases; nucleotides outside the gene matches: 1. CDR3 residues: CASSRTGATEAFF. In nucleotides, the CDR3 is TGTGCCAGTAGTAGGACAGGGGCCACTGAAGCTTTCTTT. Supplemented by reference TRBV19 and TRBJ1-1, the full variable domain reads DGGITQSPKYLFRKEGQNVTLSCEQNLNHDAMYWYRQDPGQGLRLIYYSQIVNDFQKGDIAEGYSVSREKKESFPLTVTSAQKNPTAFYLCASSRTGATEAFFGQGTRLTVV.

The J gene is TRBJ2-6, the V gene TRBV4-3; no clear D. CDR3 length equals 20 residues. Germline V gene data show CDR1 as LGHNA and CDR2 as YSLEER. Trimming took 4 bases from V and 1 from J, leaving 23 bases between them. CDR3 sequence: CASSPGRSVSRWSGANVLTF. The DNA of the CDR3 is TGCGCCAGCAGCCCCGGACGGAGCGTCAGCCGCTGGTCTGGGGCCAACGTCCTGACTTTC.

By share, this clone ranks as medium-sized. V usage is TRBV21-1 and J usage is TRBJ1-5. TRBV21-1 is a documented pseudogene. This CDR3 has 17 residues. The CDR3, as DNA: TGTGCCAGCAGCAAAGACGAGACCCTCTATAGCAATCAGCCCCAGCATTTT. This gives the protein CASSKDETLYSNQPQHF.

The chain recombines TRBV4-1 with TRBJ1-1; the D gene is possibly TRBD1 (5 bases). V lost 1 base to trimming and J lost 1 base, with 10 bases between them. Germline-derived CDR1 and CDR2 are MGHRA and YSYEKL. The CDR3 runs 15 residues. The CDR3 here is CASSQAAGQNTEAFF. The CDR3, as DNA: TGCGCCAGCAGCCAAGCGGCAGGGCAGAACACTGAAGCTTTCTTT.

The chain has TRBV9 and TRBJ2-5; 11 positions match TRBD1. Germline CDR1 reads SGDLS; CDR2 reads YYNGEE. J was trimmed by 2 bases and V by 3 bases; bases with no gene match: 3. This CDR3 contains 15 residues. Here the CDR3 DNA reads TGTGCCAGCAGCGCCGGGGACAGGGGGCAAGAGACCCAGTACTTC. Residues: CASSAGDRGQETQYF.

The gene calls are TRBV19 and TRBJ1-4; D call uncertain. Germline CDR1 and CDR2: LNHDA and SQIVND (reference sequence). The CDR3 extends over 17 amino acids. The germline V and J ends were trimmed by 0 bases and 7 bases, with 18 bases remaining between them. CDR3 nucleotides: TGTGCCAGTAGTATAGATCTCCCGCCGACTATGGGTGAAAAACTGTTTTTT. It yields the protein CASSIDLPPTMGEKLFF.

This clone has only one observation. The rearrangement joins TRBV7-2 to TRBJ2-7, with D hard to call. V was clipped by 5 bases and J by 2 bases, with 13 bases between them. CDR3 length equals 14 residues. CDR1 is SGHTA, CDR2 FQGNSA, per germline. CDR3 region: CASSPSPGAYEQYF. DNA of the CDR3: TGTGCCAGCAGCCCTTCCCCTGGGGCCTACGAGCAGTACTTC.